Following are 20 T cell receptor beta chains from one sample sequenced in a study of T cells in women clearing cervical HPV infection. This table comes from immunoSEQ multiplex PCR, and its TCRdb copy is limited to in-frame clones, with some not included. The sample has over 15,000 clones; the top ten hold 3.2%. Sequenced sample: blood buffy coat. Every receptor here comes from a woman between 18 and 70 years old with a cervical HPV16 infection that either progressed to CIN3+ or cleared (not recorded which).

Measured by frequency, this clone is medium-sized (0.01 to 0.1%). Coverage ceases 3 residues before the CDR3 finishes, and the germline J gene fills in the end. The genes are TRBV10-3 and TRBJ2-6, with 8 nucleotides matching TRBD2. Germline V gene lookup returns CDR1 ENHRY and CDR2 SYGVKD. The CDR3 totals 14 residues. The V segment lost 11 bases and the J segment 0 bases; nucleotides outside the gene matches: 3. The sequenced CDR3 bases are TGTGCCTCGGGGGGGGACTCTGGGGCCAACGTC. This codes for CASGGDSGANV. The entire CDR3 protein is CASGGDSGANVLTF.

Of note for this clone: The read ends 3 residues shy of where the CDR3 ends; the end is completed using the germline J gene. The chain has TRBV30 and TRBJ2-1, with 9 nucleotides matching TRBD1. CDR1 and CDR2 (germline): GTSNPN, SVGIG (reference sequence). The CDR3 totals 13 residues. Trimming removed 7 bases from V and 4 bases from J; junction bases left unmatched: 5. The sequenced CDR3 bases are TGTGCCTCAACCGGGACAGGGTACAATGAG. It translates to CASTGTGYNE. From start to end, the CDR3 is CASTGTGYNEQFF.

A word on this clone: The read comes to an end 3 residues before the CDR3 does, leaving the germline J gene to fill in the end. The chain has TRBV20-1 and TRBJ1-4, with D perhaps matching TRBD1 (5 bases). In germline, CDR1 is DFQATT, CDR2 SNEGSKA (reference sequence). The CDR3 extends over 15 amino acids. V was clipped by 0 bases and J by 7 bases, with 15 bases between them. The sequenced part of the CDR3 DNA is TGCAGTGCTAGAGATCCCGGGGGTAGTGGTGAAAAA. This codes for CSARDPGGSGEK. The full CDR3 sequence reads CSARDPGGSGEKLFF.

Worth noting for this clone: The sequence runs out 3 residues before the end of the CDR3; the remainder is reconstructed from the germline J gene. The chain links TRBV27 to TRBJ2-3; tentatively, D is TRBD1 (5 bases). This CDR3 spans 13 amino acids. V was clipped by 5 bases and J by 2 bases, with 8 bases between them. The germline CDR1 and CDR2 sequences are MNHEY and SMNVEV (reference sequence). The CDR3 loop is CASSGHTTDTQYF. Partial CDR3 DNA: TGTGCCAGCAGTGGACACACCACAGATACG.

As for this clone: Coverage ceases 3 residues before the CDR3 finishes, and the germline J gene fills in the end. This sequence joins TRBV20-1 and TRBJ2-1; 7 bases are shared with TRBD2. Trimming at V came to 0 bases and at J to 8 bases, leaving 7 bases not matched to a gene. CDR3 length equals 14 residues. Germline values: CDR1 DFQATT, CDR2 SNEGSKA (reference sequence). The CDR3 region is CSAREGGGVDEQFF. The DNA read from the CDR3 is TGCAGTGCTAGAGAAGGCGGGGGAGTCGATGAG.

Notes on this clone: The read stops 3 residues short of the end of the CDR3; the missing end is completed from the germline J gene. This chain uses TRBV20-1 with TRBJ1-5; the D gene is possibly TRBD1 (6 bases). Germline-derived CDR1 and CDR2 are DFQATT and SNEGSKA (reference sequence). This CDR3 contains 15 residues. Trimming stripped 6 bases from V and 6 bases from J, with 21 bases between. Partial CDR3 DNA: TGCAGTGCGACCAACTCCGGGGGGGCGGGTCAGCCC. This codes for CSATNSGGAGQP. The full CDR3 is CSATNSGGAGQPQHF.

With regard to this clone: Read data end 3 residues before the CDR3 end; the end is taken from the germline J gene. This chain links TRBV5-1 with TRBJ1-6, with 7 positions matching TRBD1. Germline V lookup: CDR1 SGHRS, CDR2 YFSETQ. The CDR3 runs to 15 residues. Trimming removed 4 bases from V and 5 bases from J; junction bases left unmatched: 6. The CDR3 loop is CASSPTGAHNSPLHF. The DNA read from the CDR3 is TGCGCCAGCAGCCCCACAGGGGCGCATAATTCACCC.

With regard to this clone: The sequenced fragment ends 3 residues before the CDR3 boundary, so the rest is inferred from the germline J gene. The chain links TRBV12-3 or TRBV12-4 to TRBJ2-7; possible D gene TRBD1, 6 bases. The CDR3 length is 13 residues. V lost 5 bases, J lost 5 bases, and 13 bases lay in between. CDR3 residues: CASSLGHTDEQYF. CDR3 DNA, as far as it was read: TGTGCCAGCAGTCTGGGACACACGGACGAG.

In the case of this clone: Coverage ceases 3 residues before the CDR3 finishes, and the germline J gene fills in the end. The chain joins TRBV13 to TRBJ1-6; no reliable D call. The CDR3 has 11 amino acids. Germline values: CDR1 PRHDT, CDR2 FYEKMQ (reference sequence). The CDR3 DNA, read in part, is TGTGCCAGCAGCCTACAAGGGCCC. It codes for CASSLQGP. The CDR3 in full is CASSLQGPLHF.

With respect to this clone: With the read ending 3 residues before the CDR3 end, the germline J gene is used to fill in that end. The chain joins TRBV7-8 to TRBJ2-1; D is perhaps TRBD1 (6 bases). V lost 1 base and J 6 bases, leaving 10 bases between the germline ends. CDR1 is SGHVS and CDR2 is FQNEAQ in the germline V gene. The CDR3 length is 14 residues. The sequenced part of the CDR3 DNA is TGTGCCAGCAGCTTAGTCCGGACAGTCAATGAG. Amino acids: CASSLVRTVNE. The complete CDR3 sequence is CASSLVRTVNEQFF.

Note on this clone: The missing CDR3 end, 3 residues past where the read stops, is filled in from the germline J gene. The chain links TRBV5-1 to TRBJ2-2; D ambiguous. The CDR3 is made up of 15 amino acids. Trimming pared 0 bases from V and 2 bases from J, leaving 8 bases between. CDR1 is SGHRS, CDR2 YFSETQ, per germline. Here the CDR3 reads CASSLETANTGELFF. The sequenced part of the CDR3 DNA is TGCGCCAGCAGCTTGGAAACTGCAAACACCGGGGAG.

CDR3 DNA (partial): TGTGCCAGCAGTGAGGGGGGGGCTGACGAGACC. As protein: CASSEGGADET. The whole CDR3 protein reads CASSEGGADETQYF. The chain uses TRBV6-1 and TRBJ2-5; D is possibly TRBD2 (7 bases). The sequenced fragment ends 3 residues before the CDR3 boundary, so the rest is inferred from the germline J gene. The CDR3 is 14 amino acids. Deletions cut 3 bases from V and 5 bases from J, with 13 bases between. The germline CDR1 and CDR2 sequences are MNHNS and SASEGT.

On this clone: Coverage ceases 3 residues before the CDR3 finishes, and the germline J gene fills in the end. The J gene is TRBJ1-2, the V gene TRBV7-9, with D perhaps TRBD1 (6 bases). This CDR3 comprises 14 residues. From germline, CDR1 is SEHNR and CDR2 FQNEAQ (reference sequence). V gave up 5 bases and J gave up 3 bases, with 13 bases separating them. The chain's CDR3 is CASSLRQVDYGYTF. The part of the CDR3 DNA that was read is TGTGCCAGCAGCCTTAGACAGGTCGACTATGGC. The full variable domain, its missing parts supplied by reference TRBV7-9 and TRBJ1-2, is DTGVSQNPRHKITKRGQNVTFRCDPISEHNRLYWYRQTLGQGPEFLTYFQNEAQLEKSRLLSDRFSAERPKGSFSTLEIQRTEQGDSAMYLCASSLRQVDYGYTFGSGTRLTVV.

Notes on this clone: The missing CDR3 end, 3 residues past where the read stops, is filled in from the germline J gene. The V and J genes are TRBV4-1 and TRBJ2-2, with a possible D match to TRBD1 (6 bases). CDR1 is MGHRA and CDR2 is YSYEKL in the germline V gene. There are 17 residues in the CDR3. V lost 0 bases, J lost 8 bases, and 19 bases lay in between. CDR3 region: CASSQDKDSSFEGELFF. CDR3 DNA, as far as it was read: TGCGCCAGCAGCCAAGATAAGGACAGCTCTTTCGAAGGGGAG.

For this clone: Read coverage stops 3 residues before the CDR3 terminus; the germline J gene supplies the remainder. J is TRBJ2-5 and V is TRBV5-1; 7 nucleotides agree with TRBD1. Losses at the gene ends were 5 bases for V and 1 base for J; bases not matched to a gene: 5. CDR3 length: 14 residues. In germline, CDR1 is SGHRS, CDR2 YFSETQ. This CDR3 is CASRPRTGQETQYF. Incomplete CDR3 DNA: TGCGCCAGCAGACCTCGGACAGGCCAAGAGACC.

A remark on this clone: The DNA ends 3 residues before the CDR3 does, and the rest of the CDR3 is filled in from the germline J gene. The genes are TRBV7-2 and TRBJ1-2; D is perhaps TRBD1 (5 bases). The germline V and J ends were trimmed by 3 bases and 4 bases, with 12 bases remaining between them. The germline CDR1 and CDR2 sequences are SGHTA and FQGNSA. The CDR3 covers 14 residues. Here the CDR3 reads CASSFDSNFYGYTF. The sequenced part of the CDR3 DNA is TGTGCCAGCAGCTTCGACAGTAACTTCTATGGC. The full variable domain, in which reference TRBV7-2 and TRBJ1-2 provide the parts outside the CDR3, is GAGVSQSPSNKVTEKGKDVELRCDPISGHTALYWYRQSLGQGLEFLIYFQGNSAPDKSGLPSDRFSAERTGGSVSTLTIQRTQQEDSAVYLCASSFDSNFYGYTFGSGTRLTVV.

As concerns this clone: Sequencing ends 3 residues short of the CDR3 end; the germline J gene provides the rest. The chain is built from TRBV18 and TRBJ2-5; a weak D match, TRBD2 (6 bases). The V and J ends lost 2 bases and 2 bases respectively, with 6 bases between them. Germline V gives CDR1 KGHSH, CDR2 LQKENI. The CDR3 runs to 13 residues. CDR3 bases read: TGTGCCAGCTCACCAGGGGGGCAAGAGACC. Amino acid sequence: CASSPGGQET. The complete CDR3 reads CASSPGGQETQYF.

To note about this clone: From the germline J gene comes the end of the CDR3, since the read stops 3 residues before it. The chain joins TRBV12-5 to TRBJ2-5; TRBD2 agrees at 13 bases. The V and J ends lost 4 bases and 1 base, in that order; junction bases with no gene match: 6. The CDR3 length is 17 residues. The V gene's germline CDR1 is LGHNT and CDR2 FRNRAP. CDR3 DNA (partial): TGTGCTAGTGGTTGGACTAGCGGGGGAAATGTCCAAGAGACC. Translation gives CASGWTSGGNVQET. In full, the CDR3 is CASGWTSGGNVQETQYF.

Worth noting for this clone: The read ends 3 residues early relative to the CDR3; the germline J gene fills the gap. The chain has TRBV5-4 and TRBJ2-7; TRBD1 matches 8 bases. CDR3 length: 15 amino acids. Trimming at V came to 4 bases and at J to 2 bases, leaving 8 bases not matched to a gene. Germline CDR1 SGHNT, CDR2 YYREEE (reference sequence). The part of the CDR3 DNA that was read is TGTGCCAGCAGCCGTTCCGGGACAGGTCCCTACGAG. Translated, it gives CASSRSGTGPYE. In full, the CDR3 is CASSRSGTGPYEQYF.

Points on this clone: The CDR3 end lies 3 residues beyond the end of the read and is filled in from the germline J gene. The V gene is TRBV29-1, the J gene TRBJ1-2; D is unresolved. Germline CDR1 and CDR2: SQVTM and ANQGSEA. The CDR3 loop spans 13 amino acids. Trimming took off 1 base at V and 0 bases at J, with 6 bases between the two ends. Partial CDR3 DNA: TGCAGCGTTGAAGTTCCAACTAACTATGGC. The encoded protein is CSVEVPTNYG. The whole CDR3 sequence reads CSVEVPTNYGYTF.